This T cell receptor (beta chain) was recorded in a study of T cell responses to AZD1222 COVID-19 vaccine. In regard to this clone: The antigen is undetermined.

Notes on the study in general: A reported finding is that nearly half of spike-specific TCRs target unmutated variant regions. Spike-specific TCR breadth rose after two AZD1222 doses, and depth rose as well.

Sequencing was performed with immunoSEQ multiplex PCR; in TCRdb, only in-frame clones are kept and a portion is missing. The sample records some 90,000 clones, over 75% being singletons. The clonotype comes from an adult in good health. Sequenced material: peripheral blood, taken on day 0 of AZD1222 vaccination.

CDR3 DNA: TGTGCCAGTAGTATACAGGGACGAGGCACTGAAGCTTTCTTT. Translated, it gives CASSIQGRGTEAFF. V usage is TRBV19 and J usage is TRBJ1-1; the D gene is possibly TRBD1 (5 bases). The V end was cut by 2 bases, the J end by 4 bases, with 11 bases between. The CDR3 runs to 14 residues. CDR1 LNHDA and CDR2 SQIVND come from the germline V gene (reference sequence).